This TCR beta chain was documented in a study of shared clonotypes between healthy human individuals. About the research overall: The donor group consisted of two women and a few men, aged 18 to 49.

This CDR3 is built from 16 residues. Germline V gene data show CDR1 as MGHRA and CDR2 as YSYEKL. Trimming at V came to 2 bases and at J to 9 bases, leaving 13 bases not matched to a gene. Deep-level running was used for the assay. In the original analysis: Quality scores were absent from the junction-only immunoSEQ sequences, so filtering differed. Profiling relied on immunoSEQ multiplex PCR, and the TCRdb table lists in-frame clones only, not all of them. V and J calls and clone size are as listed in that table; D and trimming were resolved from the DNA. The sample consists of over 850,000 clones, 78% of them appearing once.

The V and J genes are TRBV4-1 and TRBJ1-5; 7 bases match TRBD1. Material for sequencing was memory CD4+ T cells from PBMCs. This sample's subset: CD45RA-negative fraction. This TCR was sampled from a man younger than 35 in good health. Some clones in this sample may be carry-over from other donors' samples. This CDR3 reads CASSQTSGGREWPQHF. DNA for the CDR3: TGCGCCAGCAGCCAAACCTCAGGGGGTAGGGAATGGCCCCAGCATTTT.